Shown below are 27 T cell receptor beta chains from a single sample sequenced in a study of cytomegalovirus exposure and HLA in healthy donors. Use of 60 Vbeta and 13 Jbeta primers characterized the PCR. Assay: immunoSEQ multiplex PCR; the TCRdb copy retains only in-frame clones and omits some. The sample has some 130,000 clones, approximately 80% seen once. Sequencing was carried out using PBMCs. The receptors were gathered from a male donor in good health and CMV-seronegative.

This clone occurred once. CDR3 sequence reads: CASSGTSGREGTQYF. In DNA form, the CDR3 reads TGTGCCAGCAGCGGGACTAGCGGGAGAGAGGGGACCCAGTACTTC. The V gene is TRBV2, the J gene TRBJ2-5; 14 bases line up with TRBD2. V trimming: 6 bases; J trimming: 7 bases; junction bases outside the gene matches: 7. The CDR3 consists of 15 residues. CDR1 SNHLY and CDR2 FYNNEI come from the germline V gene.

The chain links TRBV6-5 to TRBJ2-7; D might be TRBD2 (6 bases). CDR3 size: 12 residues. The V gene's germline CDR1 is MNHEY and CDR2 SVGAGI. The V end was cut by 6 bases, the J end by 7 bases, with 13 bases between. The CDR3: CASSYGGLEQYF. The CDR3 DNA reads as TGTGCCAGCAGCTACGGGGGACTGGAGCAGTACTTC.

The chain joins TRBV7-2 to TRBJ1-2; 9 bases agree with TRBD1. The CDR3 spans 17 residues. The germline CDR1 and CDR2 sequences are SGHTA and FQGNSA. Trimming removed 5 bases from V and 2 bases from J; junction bases left unmatched: 12. CDR3 loop: CASSTRDRETSNYGYTF. CDR3 nucleotide sequence: TGTGCCAGCAGCACCCGGGACAGGGAAACCTCCAACTATGGCTACACCTTC.

V and J are TRBV29-1 and TRBJ2-2; the match to TRBD2 covers 9 bases. The V segment lost 7 bases and the J segment 4 bases; nucleotides outside the gene matches: 4. Germline V CDR1 and CDR2: SQVTM, ANQGSEA. CDR3 length equals 13 residues. The DNA for the CDR3 is TGCAGCGGGGGACTAGCCGGCACCGGGGAGCTGTTTTTT. The encoded protein is CSGGLAGTGELFF.

This clone is a singleton in its sample. The gene calls are TRBV7-2 and TRBJ2-1; D not resolved. Germline CDR1 reads SGHTA; CDR2 reads FQGNSA. V gave up 5 bases and J gave up 1 base, with 9 bases separating them. This CDR3 has 14 amino acids. CDR3 protein: CASSRLPSYNEQFF. The CDR3 DNA sequence: TGTGCCAGCAGCCGCCTACCGTCCTACAATGAGCAGTTCTTC.

The chain joins TRBV11-2 to TRBJ2-2; D is possibly TRBD1 (5 bases). V lost 1 base and J 5 bases, leaving 8 bases between the germline ends. Per the germline V gene, CDR1 is SGHAT and CDR2 is FQNNGV. The CDR3 has 14 residues. The CDR3, as DNA: TGTGCCAGCAGCTTAGGACAGCCGACCGGGGAGCTGTTTTTT. Protein sequence: CASSLGQPTGELFF.

The rearrangement joins TRBV27 to TRBJ2-3; weak D call: TRBD2 (5 bases). Looked up from germline, CDR1 is MNHEY and CDR2 is SMNVEV (reference sequence). Trimming took 3 bases from V and 4 from J, leaving 14 bases between them. The CDR3 totals 15 residues. CDR3 nucleotide sequence: TGTGCCAGCAGTTTGAGAGGCGGGTCTGCAGATACGCAGTATTTT. Translating it yields CASSLRGGSADTQYF.

The V and J genes are TRBV27 and TRBJ2-7, with TRBD2 matching 12 bases. The germline CDR1 and CDR2 sequences are MNHEY and SMNVEV (reference sequence). The CDR3 contains 15 residues. Trimming at V came to 1 base and at J to 5 bases, leaving 3 bases not matched to a gene. CDR3 sequence: CASSLWLAGGNEQYF. The CDR3 region has the DNA TGTGCCAGCAGTTTATGGCTAGCGGGAGGGAACGAGCAGTACTTC.

About this clone: A read error may produce the germline difference seen at one junction end. CDR3 region: CAWGVPPSARTTYTQYF. DNA of the CDR3: TGTGCCTGGGGTGTACCCCCTAGCGCCCGCACGACCTATACGCAGTATTTT. The chain couples TRBV30 to TRBJ2-3, with D possibly matching TRBD2 (6 bases). The CDR3 has 17 amino acids. Germline V lookup: CDR1 GTSNPN, CDR2 SVGIG (reference sequence).

The chain employs TRBV4-1 and TRBJ2-3; D is perhaps TRBD1 (6 bases). Trimming pared 4 bases from V and 5 bases from J, leaving 19 bases between. There are 16 residues in the CDR3. Germline-derived CDR1 and CDR2 are MGHRA and YSYEKL. The CDR3 sequence is CASSLARLGAGDTQYF. Here the CDR3 DNA reads TGCGCCAGCAGCCTTGCGCGGCTGGGGGCGGGAGATACGCAGTATTTT.

The chain employs TRBV7-9 and TRBJ2-1; D might be TRBD2 (6 bases). This CDR3 is 15 amino acids long. The V gene's germline CDR1 is SEHNR and CDR2 FQNEAQ (reference sequence). V shed 7 bases and J shed 1 base, with 14 bases lying between them. The CDR3 nucleotides are TGTGCCAGCACCGATAGGGGAGGTTCCTACAATGAGCAGTTCTTC. Encoded protein: CASTDRGGSYNEQFF.

V usage is TRBV2 and J usage is TRBJ2-1; 10 bases fit TRBD2. Germline V gives CDR1 SNHLY, CDR2 FYNNEI. This CDR3 has 15 amino acids. V was clipped by 6 bases and J by 4 bases; unmatched bases: 6. CDR3 nucleotides: TGTGCCAGCAGGGCTCTAGCGGGAGCTTACAATGAGCAGTTCTTC. Its protein is CASRALAGAYNEQFF.

V gene TRBV9 combines with J gene TRBJ2-7, with unresolved D. There are 14 residues in the CDR3. CDR1 is SGDLS, CDR2 YYNGEE, per germline. V was clipped by 0 bases and J by 1 base, with 8 bases between them. The CDR3 is CASSVGSESYEQYF. In DNA, the CDR3 is TGTGCCAGCAGCGTAGGGTCGGAGTCCTACGAGCAGTACTTC.

CDR3 DNA sequence: TGTGCCAGCAGTTATCGAATGGGCGCACTAGGAGAGGATACGCAGTATTTT. This sequence encodes CASSYRMGALGEDTQYF. The chain recombines TRBV27 with TRBJ2-3; possible D gene TRBD2, 5 bases. V lost 4 bases to trimming and J lost 6 bases, with 23 bases between them. Germline V gene sequence: CDR1 MNHEY, CDR2 SMNVEV (reference sequence). This CDR3 has 17 residues.

The chain has TRBV18 and TRBJ2-7; the D is unclear. The CDR3 spans 13 residues. Trimming cost V 2 bases and J 3 bases, with 8 bases left between them. Germline loops: CDR1 KGHSH, CDR2 LQKENI. The CDR3, as DNA: TGTGCCAGCTCACCAGCCAGAAGCTACGAGCAGTACTTC. Translated: CASSPARSYEQYF.

The chain links TRBV30 to TRBJ1-5; 9 bases align to TRBD1. CDR1 GTSNPN and CDR2 SVGIG come from the germline V gene (reference sequence). This CDR3 is built from 17 residues. The J segment lost 0 bases and the V segment lost 0 bases, leaving 6 bases of the junction unmatched. Written as DNA, the CDR3 is TGTGCCTGGAGTGTACGTCGGACAGGGGATAGCAATCAGCCCCAGCATTTT. Protein sequence: CAWSVRRTGDSNQPQHF.

This clone occurred a few times. The chain is built from TRBV29-1 and TRBJ1-2, with TRBD1 identical over 9 bases. The CDR3 covers 12 residues. Germline lookup yields CDR1 SQVTM and CDR2 ANQGSEA. The ends lost 3 bases at V and 8 bases at J; junction bases unmatched: 4. CDR3 bases: TGCAGCGTTGATGGGACAGGGAGCGGCTACACCTTC. Translating it yields CSVDGTGSGYTF.

V and J are TRBV28 and TRBJ2-1; possibly TRBD1 for D (6 bases). Between the trimmed V and J ends, which lost 1 base and 6 bases, there was a span of 13 bases. The CDR3 totals 15 residues. Germline V gene data show CDR1 as MDHEN and CDR2 as SYDVKM. CDR3 amino acids: CASSLLDRQGNEQFF. The CDR3, as DNA: TGTGCCAGCAGTTTATTAGACAGGCAAGGCAATGAGCAGTTCTTC.

The chain combines TRBV7-8 with TRBJ1-2; TRBD1 might be the D (5 bases). V was pared by 5 bases and J by 3 bases, with 7 bases between. The length of the CDR3 is 12 residues. Germline lookup yields CDR1 SGHVS and CDR2 FQNEAQ. Here the CDR3 DNA reads TGTGCCAGCAGCGTGACAGACTATGGCTACACCTTC. It is translated as CASSVTDYGYTF.

The CDR3 nucleotides are TGTGCCAGCAGCCCAGGGGGACACCATAATTCACCCCTCCACTTT. This translates into CASSPGGHHNSPLHF. V usage is TRBV7-9 and J usage is TRBJ1-6; TRBD1 agrees at 7 bases. With V trimmed by 5 bases and J by 5 bases, 6 bases remained unmatched. CDR1 and CDR2 from the germline V gene are SEHNR and FQNEAQ (reference sequence). The CDR3 contains 15 residues.

This clone came up a few times. The chain has TRBV11-2 and TRBJ2-1, with 7 positions matching TRBD2. The CDR3 consists of 15 residues. The junction had 8 bases not matched to a gene; V was cut back by 3 bases and J by 6 bases. Germline V gene data show CDR1 as SGHAT and CDR2 as FQNNGV. The CDR3 loop is CASSFPGLTLNEQFF. The DNA of the CDR3 is TGTGCCAGCAGCTTTCCGGGACTAACTCTCAATGAGCAGTTCTTC.

The chain has TRBV5-8 and TRBJ2-7, with TRBD2 matching 10 bases. The CDR3 spans 15 residues. V shed 5 bases and J 4 bases; nucleotides not matched to a gene: 9. The germline V gene encodes CDR1 SGHTS and CDR2 YDEGEE. In DNA form, the CDR3 reads TGTGCCAGCAGACCTCTAGCGGGAGAACCGTACGAGCAGTACTTC. This translates into CASRPLAGEPYEQYF.

This rearrangement joins TRBV14 to TRBJ2-6; 11 bases map to TRBD1. The germline gives CDR1 SGHDN, CDR2 FVKESK. J was trimmed by 4 bases and V by 2 bases; bases with no gene match: 7. This CDR3 region has 18 residues. The CDR3 DNA is TGTGCCAGCAGCCAACCCGGGACAGGGGGAGCCGGGGCCAACGTCCTGACTTTC. Translation gives CASSQPGTGGAGANVLTF.

This clone was observed a handful of times. The chain has TRBV5-4 and TRBJ2-1; D is possibly TRBD1 (9 bases). The ends were cut back, 6 bases at V and 5 bases at J, with 21 bases in the middle. CDR1 is SGHNT, CDR2 YYREEE, per germline (reference sequence). This CDR3 comprises 16 residues. Here the CDR3 reads CASTPGGDRVNNEQFF. The CDR3 region has the DNA TGTGCCAGCACCCCCGGGGGGGACAGGGTCAACAATGAGCAGTTCTTC.

The chain joins TRBV10-2 to TRBJ2-5; D is possibly TRBD1 (6 bases). The germline V and J ends were trimmed by 2 bases and 5 bases, with 12 bases remaining between them. CDR1 WSHSY and CDR2 SAAADI come from the germline V gene. The CDR3 loop spans 14 amino acids. CDR3 nucleotide sequence: TGCGCCAGCAGTGAGCCCTCCGGACAGGAGACCCAGTACTTC. It specifies CASSEPSGQETQYF.

V usage is TRBV19 and J usage is TRBJ1-4; 7 bases agree with TRBD1. Germline CDR1 LNHDA, CDR2 SQIVND (reference sequence). CDR3 length: 17 amino acids. V was pared by 5 bases and J by 3 bases, with 12 bases of the junction left unmatched. CDR3 DNA: TGTGCCAGTAGTGCCCTTTTTACAGGGGTGGCTAATGAAAAACTGTTTTTT. It translates to CASSALFTGVANEKLFF.

The chain recombines TRBV14 with TRBJ2-5, with D possibly TRBD1 on 6 matching bases. The CDR3 consists of 14 residues. CDR1 and CDR2 (germline): SGHDN, FVKESK. The germline V and J ends were trimmed by 3 bases and 4 bases, with 12 bases remaining between them. In DNA form, the CDR3 reads TGTGCCAGCAGCCAGAACAGGGTCGGAGAGACCCAGTACTTC. It specifies CASSQNRVGETQYF.